These T cell receptor beta chains were read from a single sample in a study of T cells after yellow fever vaccination. From the 5' RACE reads, TCRdb called clonotypes with MiXCR, one entry per CDR3 protein. The sample records a few hundred thousand distinct CDR3 sequences, over 3.5% being singletons. The specimen comprised PBMCs, sampled 5 days after the yellow fever booster vaccination. The origin of the receptors is a young man who received the YFV17D yellow fever vaccine. Both conserved end residues are trimmed from each CDR3. Expanded clones are given a class, and other clones once, few, many or no size at all.

clone_size	j_call	v_call	cdr3_aa
few	TRBJ2-3	TRBV6-5	ASSLGGSGIRYTQY
NA	TRBJ2-4	TRBV27	ASSNLGEGIQY
few	TRBJ1-1	TRBV7-9	ASSNRGLNTEAF
NA	TRBJ1-2	TRBV19	ASSAWDRQLMLGYT
few	TRBJ2-1	TRBV2	ASGQGSSYNEQF
many	TRBJ1-1	TRBV5-1	ASSAGTGKNTEAF
NA	TRBJ2-1	TRBV6-5	ASRSSPLGGSEQF
NA	TRBJ1-1	TRBV10-3	ASYRGTQGRSEAF
many	TRBJ1-4	TRBV15	ATSSLTDANEKLF
NA	TRBJ2-7	TRBV10-3	AISETGYEQY
NA	TRBJ2-3	TRBV3-1	ASSQVPGGTDTQY
NA	TRBJ1-5	TRBV4-1	ASRKRPQGGQPQH
NA	TRBJ1-6	TRBV6-2/TRBV6-3	ASSYLGELH
few	TRBJ2-5	TRBV20-1	SARDRGRGLRETQY
many	TRBJ2-2	TRBV11-3	ASSKYGGELF
few	TRBJ2-5	TRBV5-6	ASTNYAGTGGTVQETQY
NA	TRBJ2-3	TRBV7-2	ASSSYGDTQY
NA	TRBJ2-7	TRBV18	ASSPPDRRYEQY